This T cell receptor (beta chain) was obtained from a study of blood T cells in healthy people across ages. Overall study results and limits: Among long-lived donors, naive CD4+ cells were more numerous and diversity higher than in aged donors. In the absence of known donor CMV status, changes in expanded clonotypes were possibly confounded.

Next came a second PCR, run for about 6 to 12 cycles, which used a sample-barcoded 5' primer along with a J-beta primer mix. Every molecule of cDNA carried a tag from a template-switch adaptor with 12 random nucleotides. TCRdb itself ran the 5' RACE reads through MiXCR, one entry per CDR3 protein. Counted here are hundreds of thousands of distinct CDR3 sequences, 55% to 70% occurring once; the ten biggest clones make up about 20%. Healthy Caucasians from Russia aged roughly 6 to 95 served as donors. The CDR3 runs to 14 residues. Germline V gene sequence: CDR1 MNHNS, CDR2 SASEGT. J was trimmed by 13 bases and V by 6 bases; bases with no gene match: 11. As to this clonotype: Antigen: not known.

Sequencing was performed on blood. The chain uses TRBV6-1 and TRBJ2-4; 11 nucleotides align to TRBD2. The sequence derives from a man in his thirties or forties in good health. CDR3 sequence reads: CASRPTSGNGEQYF. In nucleotides, the CDR3 is TGTGCCAGCAGGCCGACTAGCGGGAACGGTGAGCAGTACTTC.